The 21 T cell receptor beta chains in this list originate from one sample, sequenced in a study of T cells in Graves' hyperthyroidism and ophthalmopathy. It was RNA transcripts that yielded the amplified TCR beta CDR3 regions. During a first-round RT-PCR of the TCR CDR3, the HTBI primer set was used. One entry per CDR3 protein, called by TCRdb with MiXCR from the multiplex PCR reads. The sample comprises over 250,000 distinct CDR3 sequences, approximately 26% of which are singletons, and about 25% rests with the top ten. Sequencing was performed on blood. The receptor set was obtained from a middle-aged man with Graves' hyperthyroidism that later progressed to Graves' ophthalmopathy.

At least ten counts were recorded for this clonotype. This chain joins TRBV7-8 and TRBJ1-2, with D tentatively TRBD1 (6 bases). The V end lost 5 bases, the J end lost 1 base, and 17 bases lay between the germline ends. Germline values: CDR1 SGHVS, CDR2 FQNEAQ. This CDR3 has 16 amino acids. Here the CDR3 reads CASSRRNRVDNYGYTF. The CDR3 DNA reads TGTGCCAGCAGCAGGCGCAACAGGGTGGATAACTATGGCTACACCTTC.

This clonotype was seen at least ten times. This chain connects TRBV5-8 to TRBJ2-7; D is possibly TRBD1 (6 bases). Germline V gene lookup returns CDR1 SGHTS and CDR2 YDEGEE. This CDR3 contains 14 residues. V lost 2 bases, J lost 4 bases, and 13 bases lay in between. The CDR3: CASSFGRGWYEQYF. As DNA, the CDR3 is TGTGCCAGCAGCTTCGGCAGGGGTTGGTACGAGCAGTACTTC. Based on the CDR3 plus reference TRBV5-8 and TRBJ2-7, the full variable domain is EAGVTQSPTHLIKTRGQQATLRCSPISGHTSVYWYQQALGLGLQFLLWYDEGEERNRGNFPPRFSGRQFPNYSSELNVNALELEDSALYLCASSFGRGWYEQYFGPGTRLTVT.

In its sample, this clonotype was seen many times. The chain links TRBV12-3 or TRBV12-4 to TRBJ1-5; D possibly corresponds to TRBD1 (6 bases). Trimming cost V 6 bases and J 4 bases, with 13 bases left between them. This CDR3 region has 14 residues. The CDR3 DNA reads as TGTGCCAGCAGCCGGACAGCCCCGAATCAGCCCCAGCATTTT. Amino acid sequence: CASSRTAPNQPQHF.

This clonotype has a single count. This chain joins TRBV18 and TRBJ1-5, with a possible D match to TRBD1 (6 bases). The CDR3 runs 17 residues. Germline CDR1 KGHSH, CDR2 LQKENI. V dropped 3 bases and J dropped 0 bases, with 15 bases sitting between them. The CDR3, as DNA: TGTGCCAGCTCACCTACAGGGTCAGCTTATAGCAATCAGCCCCAGCATTTT. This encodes CASSPTGSAYSNQPQHF. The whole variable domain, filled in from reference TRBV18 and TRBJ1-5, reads NAGVMQNPRHLVRRRGQEARLRCSPMKGHSHVYWYRQLPEEGLKFMVYLQKENIIDESGMPKERFSAEFPKEGPSILRIQQVVRGDSAAYFCASSPTGSAYSNQPQHFGDGTRLSIL.

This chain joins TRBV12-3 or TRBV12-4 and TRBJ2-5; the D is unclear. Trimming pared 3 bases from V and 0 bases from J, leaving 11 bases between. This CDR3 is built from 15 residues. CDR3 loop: CASSFRHLYQETQYF. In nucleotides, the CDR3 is TGTGCCAGCAGTTTTAGGCATTTGTACCAAGAGACCCAGTACTTC.

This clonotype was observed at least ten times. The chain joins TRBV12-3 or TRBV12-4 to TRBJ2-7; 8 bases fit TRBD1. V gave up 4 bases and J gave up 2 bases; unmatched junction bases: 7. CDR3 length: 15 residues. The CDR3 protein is CASSSSRTGPYEQYF. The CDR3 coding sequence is TGTGCCAGCAGTTCCTCCCGGACAGGGCCCTACGAGCAGTACTTC.

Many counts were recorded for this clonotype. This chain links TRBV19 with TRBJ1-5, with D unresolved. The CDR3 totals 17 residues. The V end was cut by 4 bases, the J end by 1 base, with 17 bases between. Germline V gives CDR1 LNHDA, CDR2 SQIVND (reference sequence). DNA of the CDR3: TGTGCCAGTAGTAGTCGGCCCCCGGTGGCGAGCAATCAGCCCCAGCATTTT. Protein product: CASSSRPPVASNQPQHF. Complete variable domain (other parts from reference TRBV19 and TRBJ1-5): DGGITQSPKYLFRKEGQNVTLSCEQNLNHDAMYWYRQDPGQGLRLIYYSQIVNDFQKGDIAEGYSVSREKKESFPLTVTSAQKNPTAFYLCASSSRPPVASNQPQHFGDGTRLSIL.

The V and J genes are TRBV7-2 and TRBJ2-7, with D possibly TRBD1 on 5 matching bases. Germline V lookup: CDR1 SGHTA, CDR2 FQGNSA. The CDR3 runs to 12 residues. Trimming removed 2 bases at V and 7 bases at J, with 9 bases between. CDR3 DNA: TGTGCCAGCAGCTTACAGACAGAAGAGCAGTACTTC. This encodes CASSLQTEEQYF.

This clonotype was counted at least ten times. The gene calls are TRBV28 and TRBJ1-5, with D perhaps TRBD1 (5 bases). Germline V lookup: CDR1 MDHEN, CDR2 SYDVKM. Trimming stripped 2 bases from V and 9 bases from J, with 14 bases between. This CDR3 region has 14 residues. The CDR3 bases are TGTGCCAGCAGTTTACGCGAGGGGTTTCGGCCCCAGCATTTT. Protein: CASSLREGFRPQHF.

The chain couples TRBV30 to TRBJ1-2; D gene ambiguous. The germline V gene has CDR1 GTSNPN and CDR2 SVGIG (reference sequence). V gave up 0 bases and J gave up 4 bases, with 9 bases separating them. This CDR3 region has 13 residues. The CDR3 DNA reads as TGTGCCTGGAGTGTAGTAGAGGGCTATGGCTACACCTTC. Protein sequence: CAWSVVEGYGYTF.

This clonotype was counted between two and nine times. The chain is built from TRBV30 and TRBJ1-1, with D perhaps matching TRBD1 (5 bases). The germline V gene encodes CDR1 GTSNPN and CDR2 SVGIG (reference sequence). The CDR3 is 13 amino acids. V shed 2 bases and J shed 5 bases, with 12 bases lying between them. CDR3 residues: CAWSRFEGTEAFF. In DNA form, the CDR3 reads TGTGCCTGGAGTCGATTTGAGGGGACTGAAGCTTTCTTT.

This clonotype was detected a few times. The CDR3 spells CASRAWAGSSYEQYF. CDR3 coding DNA: TGTGCCAGCCGAGCCTGGGCAGGGAGTTCCTACGAGCAGTACTTC. The chain uses TRBV28 and TRBJ2-7; D may match TRBD1 or TRBD2 (5 bases each). V was pared by 8 bases and J by 1 base, with 18 bases between. The CDR3 has 15 residues. Looked up from germline, CDR1 is MDHEN and CDR2 is SYDVKM.

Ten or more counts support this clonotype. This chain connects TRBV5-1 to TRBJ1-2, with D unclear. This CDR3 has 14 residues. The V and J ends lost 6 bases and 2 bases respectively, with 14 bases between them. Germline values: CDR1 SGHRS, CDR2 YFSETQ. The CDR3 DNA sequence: TGCGCCAGCACCAACACTGGAGGGAACTATGGCTACACCTTC. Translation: CASTNTGGNYGYTF.

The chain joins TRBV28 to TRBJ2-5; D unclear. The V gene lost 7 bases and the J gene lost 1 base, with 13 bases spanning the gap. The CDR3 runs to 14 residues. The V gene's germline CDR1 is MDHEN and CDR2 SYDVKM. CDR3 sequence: CASTPRGLQETQYF. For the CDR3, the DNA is TGTGCCAGCACCCCGCGAGGCCTCCAAGAGACCCAGTACTTC. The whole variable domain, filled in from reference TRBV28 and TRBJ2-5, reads DVKVTQSSRYLVKRTGEKVFLECVQDMDHENMFWYRQDPGLGLRLIYFSYDVKMKEKGDIPEGYSVSREKKERFSLILESASTNQTSMYLCASTPRGLQETQYFGPGTRLLVL.

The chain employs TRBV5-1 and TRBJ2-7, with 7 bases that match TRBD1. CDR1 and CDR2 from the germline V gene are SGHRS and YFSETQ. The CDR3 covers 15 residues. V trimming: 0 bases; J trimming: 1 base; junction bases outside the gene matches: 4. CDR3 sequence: CASSLVRDSSYEQYF. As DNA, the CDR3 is TGCGCCAGCAGCTTGGTCCGGGACAGTTCCTACGAGCAGTACTTC.

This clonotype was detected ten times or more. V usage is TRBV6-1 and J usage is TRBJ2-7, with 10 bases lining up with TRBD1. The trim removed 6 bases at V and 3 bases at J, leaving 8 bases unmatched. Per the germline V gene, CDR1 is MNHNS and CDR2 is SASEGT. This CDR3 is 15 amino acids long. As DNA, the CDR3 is TGTGCCAGCAGACCAGGGGACAGGGGCCTCTACGAGCAGTACTTC. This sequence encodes CASRPGDRGLYEQYF.

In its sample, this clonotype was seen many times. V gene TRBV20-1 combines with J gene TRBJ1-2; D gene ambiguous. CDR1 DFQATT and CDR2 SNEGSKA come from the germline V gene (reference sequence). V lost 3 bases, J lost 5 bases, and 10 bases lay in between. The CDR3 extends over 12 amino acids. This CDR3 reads CSARAQVYGYTF. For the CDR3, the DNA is TGCAGTGCTAGGGCCCAGGTTTATGGCTACACCTTC.

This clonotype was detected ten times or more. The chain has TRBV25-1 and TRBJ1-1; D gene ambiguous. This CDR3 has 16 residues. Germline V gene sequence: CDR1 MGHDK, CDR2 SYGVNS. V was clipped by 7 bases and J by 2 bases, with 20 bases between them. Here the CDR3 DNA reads TGTGCCAGCACCCCCGGGCTGGAAATAGATAACACTGAAGCTTTCTTT. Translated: CASTPGLEIDNTEAFF.

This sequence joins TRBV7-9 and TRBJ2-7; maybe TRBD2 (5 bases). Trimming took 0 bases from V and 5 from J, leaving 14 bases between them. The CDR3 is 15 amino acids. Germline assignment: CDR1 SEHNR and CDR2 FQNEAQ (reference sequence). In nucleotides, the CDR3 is TGTGCCAGCAGCTTAGCAGGCGCCGGGATGGACGAGCAGTACTTC. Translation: CASSLAGAGMDEQYF.

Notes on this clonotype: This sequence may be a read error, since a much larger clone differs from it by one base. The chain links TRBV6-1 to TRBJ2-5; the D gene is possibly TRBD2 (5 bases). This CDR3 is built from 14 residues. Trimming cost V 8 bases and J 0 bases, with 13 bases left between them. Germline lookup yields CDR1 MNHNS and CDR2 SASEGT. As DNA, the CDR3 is TGTGCCAGCTCTTTAGTAGCGTACCAAGAGACCCAGTACTTC. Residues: CASSLVAYQETQYF.

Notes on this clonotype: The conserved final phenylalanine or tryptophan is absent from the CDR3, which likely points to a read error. CDR3 loop: CASSQGPQETQYL. In nucleotides, the CDR3 is TGTGCCAGCAGCCAAGGCCCACAAGAGACCCAGTACCTC. This chain joins TRBV14 and TRBJ2-5; D not certain. Germline V gives CDR1 SGHDN, CDR2 FVKESK. The CDR3 totals 13 residues. Trimming took off 1 base at V and 2 bases at J, with 5 bases between the two ends.